A single sample gave rise to the 23 T cell receptor beta chains below, sequenced in a study of blood T cells in healthy people across ages. Primed by a sample-barcoded 5' primer and a J-beta primer mix, a second PCR proceeded for about 7 to 12 cycles. TCRdb passed the 5' RACE reads through MiXCR, listing each CDR3 protein once. The sample has under 950,000 distinct CDR3 sequences; about a fifth are singletons. Sequencing was done on a sample of blood. The receptors stem from a man aged 65 to 79 in good health.

The J gene is TRBJ2-1, the V gene TRBV19; TRBD2 matches 8 bases. The CDR3 totals 17 residues. V shed 9 bases and J 0 bases; nucleotides not matched to a gene: 13. Germline-derived CDR1 and CDR2 are LNHDA and SQIVND (reference sequence). The CDR3 spells CASYPTSGLSSYNEQFF. The CDR3 nucleotides read TGTGCCAGCTATCCCACTAGCGGATTAAGCTCCTACAATGAGCAGTTCTTC.

This clonotype was seen only a few times. The chain is built from TRBV29-1 and TRBJ1-2, with D uncertain. The CDR3 sequence is 13 residues long. Per the germline V gene, CDR1 is SQVTM and CDR2 is ANQGSEA. Deletions cut 3 bases from V and 4 bases from J, with 12 bases between. CDR3 sequence: CSVDPVPSYGYTF. The CDR3, as DNA: TGCAGCGTTGACCCAGTCCCTAGCTATGGCTACACCTTC. The whole variable domain, filled in from reference TRBV29-1 and TRBJ1-2, reads SAVISQKPSRDICQRGTSLTIQCQVDSQVTMMFWYRQQPGQSLTLIATANQGSEATYESGFVIDKFPISRPNLTFSTLTVSNMSPEDSSIYLCSVDPVPSYGYTFGSGTRLTVV.

The gene calls are TRBV20-1 and TRBJ2-5; the D gene could be TRBD1 or TRBD2 (6 bases each). V gave up 0 bases and J gave up 5 bases, with 7 bases separating them. The germline V gene has CDR1 DFQATT and CDR2 SNEGSKA (reference sequence). The CDR3 has 12 amino acids. In nucleotides, the CDR3 is TGCAGTGCTAGAGAAGGGGGGGAGACCCAGTACTTC. It codes for CSAREGGETQYF.

The V and J genes are TRBV6-6 and TRBJ1-3; 7 bases are a match to TRBD1. The CDR3 is 15 residues long. The V gene end was trimmed by 4 bases and the J gene end by 0 bases; junction bases not matched to a gene: 3. Germline values: CDR1 MNHNY, CDR2 SVGAGI (reference sequence). The CDR3 region is CASSWTGSSGNTIYF. The CDR3 DNA reads TGTGCCAGCAGTTGGACAGGTTCCTCTGGAAACACCATATATTTT.

The V and J genes are TRBV18 and TRBJ2-7, with 10 bases identical to TRBD1. V lost 8 bases to trimming and J lost 2 bases; unmatched junction nucleotides: 6. The CDR3 loop spans 14 amino acids. From germline, CDR1 is KGHSH and CDR2 LQKENI. CDR3 DNA sequence: TGTGCCAGCACCGGACAGGGGGAGACCTACGAGCAGTACTTC. Encoded protein: CASTGQGETYEQYF. Filled out from reference TRBV18 and TRBJ2-7, the complete variable domain reads NAGVMQNPRHLVRRRGQEARLRCSPMKGHSHVYWYRQLPEEGLKFMVYLQKENIIDESGMPKERFSAEFPKEGPSILRIQQVVRGDSAAYFCASTGQGETYEQYFGPGTRLTVT.

This clonotype was detected many times. CDR3 loop: CASSPDRGRAGNTIYF. The CDR3 region has the DNA TGTGCCAGCAGCCCGGACAGGGGGCGCGCTGGAAACACCATATATTTT. The chain uses TRBV4-2 and TRBJ1-3, with TRBD1 matching 11 bases. Unmatched junction bases numbered 4, after V lost 4 bases and J lost 2 bases. This CDR3 spans 16 amino acids. The germline V gene encodes CDR1 LGHNA and CDR2 YNFKEQ.

This clonotype came up a few times. One base away lies a much larger clone, so this may be a sequencing read error. The chain recombines TRBV20-1 with TRBJ1-1, with D tentatively TRBD1 (6 bases). V lost 8 bases, J lost 1 base, and 23 bases lay in between. The CDR3 is made up of 16 amino acids. From germline, CDR1 is DFQATT and CDR2 SNEGSKA (reference sequence). This CDR3 reads CSTTTSRGAGNTEAFF. The CDR3 bases are TGCAGTACTACCACGAGTCGGGGGGCGGGGAACACTGAAGCTTTCTTT.

This clonotype showed up just a few times. This chain uses TRBV5-1 with TRBJ2-5; D remains unclear. This CDR3 is built from 13 residues. V was cut by 6 bases and J by 1 base, with 10 bases left in between. Germline V gives CDR1 SGHRS, CDR2 YFSETQ. The CDR3 DNA reads as TGCGCCAGCAACCCCGGGTTCCAAGAGACCCAGTACTTC. Residues: CASNPGFQETQYF.

This chain connects TRBV5-1 to TRBJ2-1; TRBD2 agrees at 8 bases. Looked up from germline, CDR1 is SGHRS and CDR2 is YFSETQ. The junction had 10 bases not matched to a gene; V was cut back by 3 bases and J by 5 bases. The CDR3 contains 16 residues. The CDR3 DNA is TGCGCCAGCAGCTCCTCCGGGGGGGGCTTCGACAATGAGCAGTTCTTC. Its translation: CASSSSGGGFDNEQFF.

In this sample, this clonotype turned up many times. The chain combines TRBV4-3 with TRBJ1-2; D not resolved. CDR1 is LGHNA, CDR2 YSLEER, per germline. Deletions cut 1 base from V and 4 bases from J, with 19 bases between. The CDR3 length is 17 residues. The CDR3 sequence: CASSQADEGLPFYGYTF. Here the CDR3 DNA reads TGCGCCAGCAGCCAAGCGGACGAGGGATTGCCGTTCTATGGCTACACCTTC.

This clonotype showed up just a few times. J is TRBJ1-6 and V is TRBV7-2, with 8 bases matching TRBD1. Per the germline V gene, CDR1 is SGHTA and CDR2 is FQGNSA. The CDR3 is 14 amino acids. The ends lost 5 bases at V and 7 bases at J; junction bases unmatched: 4. The DNA for the CDR3 is TGTGCCAGCAGCCAGGGGGCATGGAATTCACCCCTCCACTTT. Residues: CASSQGAWNSPLHF.

The V gene is TRBV5-6, the J gene TRBJ1-2; D is possibly TRBD1 (5 bases). The CDR3 has 13 amino acids. The germline V gene encodes CDR1 SGHDT and CDR2 YYEEEE. Deletions cut 2 bases from V and 8 bases from J, with 13 bases between. In DNA form, the CDR3 reads TGTGCCAGCAGCTTTACCGGGACCGGAGGCTACACCTTC. This sequence encodes CASSFTGTGGYTF. The full variable domain, with the rest looked up from reference TRBV5-6 and TRBJ1-2, is DAGVTQSPTHLIKTRGQQVTLRCSPKSGHDTVSWYQQALGQGPQFIFQYYEEEERQRGNFPDRFSGHQFPNYSSELNVNALLLGDSALYLCASSFTGTGGYTFGSGTRLTVV.

The V and J genes are TRBV11-2 and TRBJ2-1, with 9 nucleotides matching TRBD1. The CDR3 loop spans 14 amino acids. After removal of 4 bases from V and 6 bases from J, the junction contained 4 bases not matched to a gene. From germline, CDR1 is SGHAT and CDR2 FQNNGV. The CDR3 coding sequence is TGTGCCAGCAGCTGGGGACAGGGCAGCAATGAGCAGTTCTTC. Protein: CASSWGQGSNEQFF.

V gene TRBV7-2 combines with J gene TRBJ1-3; D call uncertain. Deletions cut 6 bases from V and 0 bases from J, with 15 bases between. Germline-derived CDR1 and CDR2 are SGHTA and FQGNSA. The CDR3 extends over 16 amino acids. In nucleotides, the CDR3 is TGTGCCAGCAGTCCCCGCCGGACGGCCTCTGGAAACACCATATATTTT. This codes for CASSPRRTASGNTIYF.

Only a few counts were recorded for this clonotype. This chain uses TRBV12-3 or TRBV12-4 with TRBJ1-1; 8 bases fit TRBD1. The V and J ends lost 7 bases and 5 bases, in that order; junction bases with no gene match: 9. This CDR3 contains 14 residues. The CDR3 protein is CASTLTGVETEAFF. The CDR3 DNA reads TGTGCCAGCACGTTGACAGGGGTCGAGACTGAAGCTTTCTTT.

The chain combines TRBV5-6 with TRBJ2-3; D gene ambiguous. Germline assignment: CDR1 SGHDT and CDR2 YYEEEE. There are 16 residues in the CDR3. V lost 4 bases and J 1 base, leaving 16 bases between the germline ends. This CDR3 is CASSRALVSGTDTQYF. The CDR3 nucleotides read TGTGCCAGCAGCCGGGCGCTTGTGTCTGGCACAGATACGCAGTATTTT.

This clonotype was counted a few times. The chain combines TRBV29-1 with TRBJ2-7; D not resolved. The ends were cut back, 4 bases at V and 6 bases at J, with 10 bases in the middle. Germline CDR1 reads SQVTM; CDR2 reads ANQGSEA. The CDR3 totals 11 residues. This CDR3 reads CSVGLGGEQYF. The CDR3 DNA is TGCAGCGTTGGGTTGGGTGGCGAGCAGTACTTC.

This clonotype was observed a few times. The DNA for the CDR3 is TGTGCCAGTAACCTCAGGGGGCGTGCAGATACGCAGTATTTT. As protein: CASNLRGRADTQYF. The chain is built from TRBV6-2 or TRBV6-3 and TRBJ2-3, with 8 bases lining up with TRBD1. Germline-derived CDR1 and CDR2 are MNHEY and SVGEGT. V dropped 9 bases and J dropped 4; count of bases not matched to a gene: 9. The CDR3 contains 14 residues.

This clonotype was counted only a few times. In DNA, the CDR3 is TGTGCCAGCAGCTACAGTACGGGGGGGCTGGACAATGAGCAGTTCTTC. Its translation is CASSYSTGGLDNEQFF. The chain has TRBV7-6 and TRBJ2-1, with 8 bases aligning to TRBD2. The germline gives CDR1 SGHVS, CDR2 FNYEAQ. The CDR3 has 16 amino acids. The J segment lost 5 bases and the V segment lost 4 bases, leaving 10 bases of the junction unmatched.

The gene calls are TRBV4-2 and TRBJ2-1, with TRBD2 identical over 9 bases. The CDR3 loop spans 15 amino acids. Germline V gives CDR1 LGHNA, CDR2 YNFKEQ. V dropped 4 bases and J dropped 2; count of bases not matched to a gene: 3. The CDR3: CASSPREGPYNEQFF. The CDR3 DNA reads as TGTGCCAGCAGCCCGCGGGAGGGACCCTACAATGAGCAGTTCTTC.

V is TRBV7-9 and J is TRBJ1-5, with 8 bases aligning to TRBD1. V gave up 1 base and J gave up 9 bases; unmatched junction bases: 14. The germline V gene encodes CDR1 SEHNR and CDR2 FQNEAQ (reference sequence). The CDR3 consists of 17 residues. In DNA, the CDR3 is TGTGCCAGCAGCTTAGGCGTCGGACAGGGACAATCATGGCCCCAGCATTTT. Residues: CASSLGVGQGQSWPQHF. The full variable domain, its missing parts supplied by reference TRBV7-9 and TRBJ1-5, is DTGVSQNPRHKITKRGQNVTFRCDPISEHNRLYWYRQTLGQGPEFLTYFQNEAQLEKSRLLSDRFSAERPKGSFSTLEIQRTEQGDSAMYLCASSLGVGQGQSWPQHFGDGTRLSIL.

In its sample, this clonotype was seen a few times. For the CDR3, the DNA is TGCGCCAGCAGTTGGGGACAGGGGCCCTACAATGAGCAGTTCTTC. Its protein is CASSWGQGPYNEQFF. The V call is TRBV5-1, the J call TRBJ2-1, with 10 bases fitting TRBD1. V was clipped by 5 bases and J by 2 bases; unmatched bases: 4. The CDR3 extends over 15 amino acids. Per the germline V gene, CDR1 is SGHRS and CDR2 is YFSETQ.

This clonotype was seen many times. The chain has TRBV12-3 or TRBV12-4 and TRBJ2-3; no clear D gene. The CDR3 totals 14 residues. Trimming removed 4 bases from V and 1 base from J, with 9 bases in between. The CDR3 DNA is TGTGCCAGCAGTTCCACCCGGGGCACAGATACGCAGTATTTT. It is translated as CASSSTRGTDTQYF.